This TCR beta chain came from a study of blood T cell repertoires in COVID-19. At the level of the study: Collection of acute and convalescent COVID-19 samples took place in the United States, Italy and Spain. Sources were T cells, B-cell-depleted T cells, or PBMCs; the material itself was cDNA or gDNA.

As originally analysed: Estimation of nucleated cell counts relied on the amplification of reference gene primers. The assay was immunoSEQ multiplex PCR, and TCRdb's table has in-frame clones only and misses some. V, J and clone size are taken as reported in that table, and D and trimming were inferred from the DNA itself. The sample yields some 59,000 clones, 60% to 80% seen once. The CDR3 is made up of 18 amino acids. From germline, CDR1 is SGHTA and CDR2 FQGTGA. As regards this clone: One end of the junction is discordant with germline, which a read error may explain.

The chain carries TRBV7-3 and TRBJ2-1; 12 bases align to TRBD2. The sample taken for sequencing was peripheral blood. The clonotype comes from a man at least 80 years old with active or convalescent COVID-19. CDR3 in amino acids: CASSRYALAGGGNKEQFF. Written as DNA, the CDR3 is TGTGCCAGCAGCCGATATGCCCTAGCGGGAGGGGGAAACAAGGAGCAGTTCTTC.